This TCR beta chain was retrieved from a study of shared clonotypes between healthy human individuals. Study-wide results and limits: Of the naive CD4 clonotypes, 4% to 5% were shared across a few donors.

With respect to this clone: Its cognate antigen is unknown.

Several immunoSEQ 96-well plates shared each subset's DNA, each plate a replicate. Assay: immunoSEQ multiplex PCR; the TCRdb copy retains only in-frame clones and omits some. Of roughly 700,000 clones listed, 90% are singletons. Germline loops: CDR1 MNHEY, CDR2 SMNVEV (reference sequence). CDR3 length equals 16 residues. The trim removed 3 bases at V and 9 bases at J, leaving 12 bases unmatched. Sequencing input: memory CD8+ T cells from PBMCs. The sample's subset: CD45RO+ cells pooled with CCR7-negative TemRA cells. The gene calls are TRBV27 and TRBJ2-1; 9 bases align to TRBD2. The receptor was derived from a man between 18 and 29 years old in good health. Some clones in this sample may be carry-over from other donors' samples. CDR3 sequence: CASSFLREGRFSEQFF. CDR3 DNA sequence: TGTGCCAGCAGTTTCTTGCGGGAGGGCCGTTTTAGTGAGCAGTTCTTC.